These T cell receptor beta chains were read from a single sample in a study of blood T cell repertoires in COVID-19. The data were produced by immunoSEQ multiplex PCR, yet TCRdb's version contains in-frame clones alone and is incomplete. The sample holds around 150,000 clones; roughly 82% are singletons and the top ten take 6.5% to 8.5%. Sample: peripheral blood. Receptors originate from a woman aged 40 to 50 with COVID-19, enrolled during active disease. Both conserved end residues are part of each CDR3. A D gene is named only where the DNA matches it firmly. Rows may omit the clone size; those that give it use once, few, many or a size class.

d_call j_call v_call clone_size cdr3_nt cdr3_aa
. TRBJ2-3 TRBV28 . TGTGCCAGCAGTTCCTCGGGTTGGGTTTCAAGCACAGATACGCAGTATTTT CASSSSGWVSSTDTQYF
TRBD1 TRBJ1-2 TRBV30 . TGTGCCTGGAGTGACCAGGGGGTCGGCTATGGCTACACCTTC CAWSDQGVGYGYTF
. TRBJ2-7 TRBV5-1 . TGCGCCAGCAGCTTGGCTCCGGGGAACGACGAGCAGTACTTC CASSLAPGNDEQYF
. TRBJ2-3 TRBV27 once TGTGCCAGCAGTCAATACAACACAGATACGCAGTATTTT CASSQYNTDTQYF
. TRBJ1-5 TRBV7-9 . TGTGCCAGCAGCTCTGCTGCAGGCAATCAGCCCCAGCATTTT CASSSAAGNQPQHF
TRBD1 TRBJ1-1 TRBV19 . TGTGCCAGTAGCTCACAGGGGGGGGCTTTCTTT CASSSQGGAFF
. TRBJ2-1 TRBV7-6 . TGTGCCAGCAGCTTATTTACAGGGAACACCTACAATGAGCAGTTCTTC CASSLFTGNTYNEQFF
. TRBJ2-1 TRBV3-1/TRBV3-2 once TGTGCCAGCAGCCCGCTCCCCCCACTAGTCCTCCGCGTGGTGTCCTACAATGAGCAGTTCTTC CASSPLPPLVLRVVSYNEQFF
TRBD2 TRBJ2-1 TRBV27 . TGTGCCAGCAGTTCACTTACTAGCGTCCATGAGCAGTTCTTC CASSSLTSVHEQFF
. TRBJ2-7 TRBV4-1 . TGCGCCAGCAGTCAGGGCCCCCTCTCCGAGCAGTACTTC CASSQGPLSEQYF
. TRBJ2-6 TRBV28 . TGTGCCAGCATGTTGGGAGGCTCTGGGGCCAACGTCCTGACTTTC CASMLGGSGANVLTF
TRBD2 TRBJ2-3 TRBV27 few TGTGCCAGCAGTACTATCAGCGGGGGTAAGACAGATACGCAGTATTTT CASSTISGGKTDTQYF
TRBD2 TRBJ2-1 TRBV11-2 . TGTGCCAGCAGCTTTTTGGGACTAGCGGGAGGTTTCTACAATGAGCAGTTCTTC CASSFLGLAGGFYNEQFF
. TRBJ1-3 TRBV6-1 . TGTGCCAGCAGTGGATCACAGGAATACTCTGGAAACACCATATATTTT CASSGSQEYSGNTIYF
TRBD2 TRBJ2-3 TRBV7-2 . TGTGCCAGCAGCTCTGGACTAGCGGGGGTCACAGATACGCAGTATTTT CASSSGLAGVTDTQYF
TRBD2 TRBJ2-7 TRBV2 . TGTGCCAGCACGGAGACATCACTAGCGGGACGCTACGAGCAGTACTTC CASTETSLAGRYEQYF
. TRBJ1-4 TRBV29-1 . TGCAGCGTTGTGACATTTAATGAAAAACTGTTTTTT CSVVTFNEKLFF
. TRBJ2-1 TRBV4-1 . TGCGCCAGCAGCCGCGATTCGGGAGACCCCTACAATGAGCAGTTCTTC CASSRDSGDPYNEQFF
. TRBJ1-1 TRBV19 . TGTGCCAGTAGTATAGCTGAGAGCGAAGCTTTCTTT CASSIAESEAFF
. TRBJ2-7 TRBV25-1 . TGTGCCAGCAGTGGGGCGAGACACGAGCAGTACTTC CASSGARHEQYF
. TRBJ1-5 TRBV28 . TGTGCCAGCAGGCCGGAGACCGTCAATCAGCCCCAGCATTTT CASRPETVNQPQHF
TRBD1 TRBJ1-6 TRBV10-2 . TGCGCCAGCAGGGCAGGGGGAAATTCACCCCTCCACTTT CASRAGGNSPLHF
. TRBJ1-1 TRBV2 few TGTGCCAGCACGGCAGGATCCCTGAACACTGAAGCTTTCTTT CASTAGSLNTEAFF
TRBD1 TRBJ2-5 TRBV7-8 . TGTGCCAGCAGCTTAGTTCCAGCAGGGGGACAAGAGACCCAGTACTTC CASSLVPAGGQETQYF
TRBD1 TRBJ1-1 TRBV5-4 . TGTGCCAGCAGCGCGGGACAGGTACGAGCTTTCTTT CASSAGQVRAFF
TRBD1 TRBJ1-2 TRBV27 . TGTGCCAGCAGCCGAACAACAGGGGCCATTTATGGCTACACCTTC CASSRTTGAIYGYTF
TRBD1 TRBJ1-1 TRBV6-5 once TGTGCCAGCAGCCCCCAGGGGGTGAACACTGAAGCTTTCTTT CASSPQGVNTEAFF
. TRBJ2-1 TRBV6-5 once TGTGCCAGCGGGAGTTCAGGGGATAGTGTTAATGAGCAGTTCTTC CASGSSGDSVNEQFF
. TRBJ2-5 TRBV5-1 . TGCGCCAGCAGCTACTCACAAGAGACCCAGTACTTC CASSYSQETQYF
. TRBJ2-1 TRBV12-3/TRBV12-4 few TGTGCCAGCAGGGAAGGGGTTGAGCAGTTCTTC CASREGVEQFF
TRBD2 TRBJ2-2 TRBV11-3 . TGTGCCAGCAGCTTTAGCGGGAGCGATACCGGGGAGCTGTTTTTT CASSFSGSDTGELFF
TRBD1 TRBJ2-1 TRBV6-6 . TGTGCCAGCGGACAGGGGTCCTACAATGAGCAGTTCTTC CASGQGSYNEQFF
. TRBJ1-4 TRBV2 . TGTGCCAGCTCCAACCCAAACGGGGGTTCAAACGAAAAACTGTTTTTT CASSNPNGGSNEKLFF